Sequencing of this TCR beta chain was carried out in a study of blood T cell repertoires in COVID-19. Background on the study: PBMCs, B-cell-depleted T cells, or T cells provided the cDNA or gDNA that made up the material.

The assay was immunoSEQ multiplex PCR, and TCRdb's table has in-frame clones only and misses some. The profile covers 230,000 or so clones, with approximately 82% appearing a single time and roughly 1.4% taken by the ten largest. Germline V CDR1 and CDR2: MNHEY, SVGEGT. V was cut by 5 bases and J by 5 bases, with 12 bases left in between. There are 14 residues in the CDR3. Sequenced material: peripheral blood. The chain uses TRBV6-2 or TRBV6-3 and TRBJ2-2; D may be TRBD1 (6 bases). The receptor was derived from a woman between 40 and 55 years old who had recovered from COVID-19. CDR3 protein: CASSTGTWTGELFF. The DNA of the CDR3 is TGTGCCAGCAGTACAGGGACCTGGACCGGGGAGCTGTTTTTT.